These T cell receptor beta chains were read from a single sample in a study of blood T cell repertoires in COVID-19. Repertoires were generated with immunoSEQ multiplex PCR, while TCRdb's copy carries only in-frame clones and drops some. The sample holds around 92,000 clones, nearly 85% seen once. The sequenced material came from peripheral blood. The source of these receptors is a woman older than 75 with acute or convalescent COVID-19. The CDR3 runs from the conserved cysteine through the conserved F or W. D genes are given only for firm matches. The size of a clone is reported for some rows only, either as once, few or many, or as a class for expanded clones.

J gene	CDR3 length	D gene	V gene	clone size	CDR3 DNA	CDR3 protein
TRBJ2-3	14	TRBD1	TRBV5-1	NA	TGCGCCAGCAGCTTGGCGCAGGGGGCAGATACGCAGTATTTT	CASSLAQGADTQYF
TRBJ1-2	15	NA	TRBV14	NA	TGTGCCAGCAGCCAAGATCCCGGGGTCTACTATGGCTACACCTTC	CASSQDPGVYYGYTF
TRBJ2-5	14	NA	TRBV28	once	TGTGCCAGCAGTTTATCGGGGGTGGTCGAGACCCAGTACTTC	CASSLSGVVETQYF
TRBJ1-5	16	NA	TRBV21-1	NA	TGTGCCAGCAGGAAAGGGACAGGGGGATGGAATCAGCCCCAGCATTTT	CASRKGTGGWNQPQHF
TRBJ2-7	14	NA	TRBV6-2/TRBV6-3	few	TGTGCCAGCAGTTACCCTTACAGGGAGCCTGGGCAGTACTTC	CASSYPYREPGQYF
TRBJ2-1	15	TRBD1	TRBV9	once	TGTGCCAGCAGCGTAGAGAGGGGGCCCTACAATGAGCAGTTCTTC	CASSVERGPYNEQFF
TRBJ2-2	13	NA	TRBV14	NA	TGTGCCAGCAGCCACCTGAACACCGGGGAGCTGTTTTTT	CASSHLNTGELFF
TRBJ1-4	13	TRBD1	TRBV7-9	NA	TGTGCCAGCACCTTTCGGGACAGTGAAAAACTGTTTTTT	CASTFRDSEKLFF
TRBJ2-1	13	NA	TRBV12-3/TRBV12-4	NA	TGTGCCAGCATCAAATACTCGCTCGGGGAGCAGTTCTTC	CASIKYSLGEQFF
TRBJ2-5	15	TRBD2	TRBV19	NA	TGTGCCAGTAGTAGCGGGAGAGGTCTTCGAGAGACCCAGTACTTC	CASSSGRGLRETQYF
TRBJ2-7	14	NA	TRBV5-6	few	TGTGCCAGCAGCTTGGACAGGGCGACCTACGAGCAGTACTTC	CASSLDRATYEQYF
TRBJ2-2	17	TRBD1	TRBV7-9	NA	TGTGCCAGCAGCTCGACAGGGTCCCCACTCGACACCGGGGAGCTGTTTTTT	CASSSTGSPLDTGELFF
TRBJ2-7	12	NA	TRBV12-5	NA	TGTGCTAGTGGACAAGCACAGGGAAAGCAGTACTTC	CASGQAQGKQYF
TRBJ2-1	12	NA	TRBV15	NA	TGTGCCTCTGCGCTAGCGCCCAATGAGCAGTTCTTC	CASALAPNEQFF
TRBJ2-7	16	TRBD2	TRBV5-1	NA	TGCGCCAGCAGTTTTACTAGCGGACAACACTCCTACGAGCAGTACTTC	CASSFTSGQHSYEQYF
TRBJ2-5	14	NA	TRBV6-5	once	TGTGCCAGCAGTCAGGGGACTAACCAAGAGACCCAGTACTTC	CASSQGTNQETQYF
TRBJ1-2	16	TRBD1	TRBV11-3	few	TGTGCCAGCAGCCCTTTTTACGACAGGGGGGACTATGGCTACACCTTC	CASSPFYDRGDYGYTF
TRBJ2-1	15	TRBD2	TRBV5-1	NA	TGCGCCAGCAGCCCGAGCGGGGGTCCCTACAATGAGCAGTTCTTC	CASSPSGGPYNEQFF
TRBJ1-2	15	TRBD1	TRBV19	NA	TGTGCCAGTCGCACGGCAGGGGGTAGGGACTATGGCTACACCTTC	CASRTAGGRDYGYTF
TRBJ1-1	13	TRBD1	TRBV2	NA	TGTGCCCGAACTCAGGGGGAGGACACTGAAGCTTTCTTT	CARTQGEDTEAFF
TRBJ2-2	15	NA	TRBV27	NA	TGTGCCAGCAGCACGGACATGGCCTACACCGGGGAGCTGTTTTTT	CASSTDMAYTGELFF
TRBJ1-1	15	NA	TRBV7-2	NA	TGTGCCAGCAGCTTAGGTAGTGGGAGCAACACTGAAGCTTTCTTT	CASSLGSGSNTEAFF
TRBJ1-2	13	TRBD1	TRBV6-4	NA	TGTGCCAGCAGTGAGGGACAGGGAGGCGGCTACACCTTC	CASSEGQGGGYTF
TRBJ2-1	15	TRBD2	TRBV6-6	once	TGTGCCAGCAGCCCTGGACTAGCGGGGTACAATGAGCAGTTCTTC	CASSPGLAGYNEQFF
TRBJ2-5	14	NA	TRBV7-9	NA	TGTGCCAGCAGCAAGGGGCCCGACAGGGAGACCCAGTACTTC	CASSKGPDRETQYF
TRBJ1-2	13	TRBD1	TRBV11-2	NA	TGTGCCAGCAGCTTAGACAGGGGGCATGGCTACACCTTC	CASSLDRGHGYTF